These T cell receptor beta chains were read from a single sample in a study of long-term antiretroviral therapy in people with HIV. Measured with immunoSEQ multiplex PCR; TCRdb has only the in-frame clones, and not every one. Among some 31,000 clones listed, about 85% were seen once. The sample was unsorted PBMCs, taken 1.1 years after starting antiretroviral therapy. The receptors stem from a man between 18 and 29 years old with HIV. The CDR3 runs from the conserved cysteine through the conserved F or W. D genes are given only for firm matches. Size is stated for part of the rows, as once, few or many counts, or as a class when the clone is expanded.

14,.,TRBJ2-7,TRBV4-1,.,TGCGCCAGCAGCCGCGGGCCCGTTAACTACGAGCAGTACTTC,CASSRGPVNYEQYF
14,.,TRBJ2-7,TRBV27,.,TGTGCCAGCAGTTCCCGGGGGAGGGGGTACGAGCAGTACTTC,CASSSRGRGYEQYF
17,few,TRBJ1-5,TRBV21-1,.,TGTGCCAGCACCATCGACACCACACTATTCAGCAATCAGCCCCAGCATTTT,CASTIDTTLFSNQPQHF
15,.,TRBJ2-1,TRBV19,.,TGTGCCAGTAGTAAGACCGGCGGAGTCTACAATGAGCAGTTCTTC,CASSKTGGVYNEQFF
13,.,TRBJ1-4,TRBV29-1,TRBD1,TGCAGCGTTGGGACAGGGAGTAATGAAAAACTGTTTTTT,CSVGTGSNEKLFF
15,.,TRBJ1-2,TRBV6-5,.,TGTGCCAGCAGTTACTCGATTACGGGGAACTATGGCTACACCTTC,CASSYSITGNYGYTF
12,.,TRBJ1-4,TRBV2,.,TGTGCCAGCACAGGCCCTAATGAAAAACTGTTTTTT,CASTGPNEKLFF
13,once,TRBJ1-2,TRBV6-5,.,TGTGCCAGCACAGGAAATCCCTACGATGGCTACACCTTC,CASTGNPYDGYTF
16,few,TRBJ2-1,TRBV9,.,TGTGCCAGCAGCTTAGGGGCTAGCTCTACCTACAATGAGCAGTTCTTC,CASSLGASSTYNEQFF
15,once,TRBJ2-1,TRBV5-1,.,TGCGCCAGCAGCCTGACACTAAACCTTTACAATGAGCAGTTCTTC,CASSLTLNLYNEQFF
14,.,TRBJ1-1,TRBV19,.,TGTGCCAGTAGAATTTCGTCCCCTTCCACTGAAGCTTTCTTT,CASRISSPSTEAFF
12,.,TRBJ2-7,TRBV5-8,.,TGTGCCAGCAGCTTGGACAGGGTTAGTCAGTACTTC,CASSLDRVSQYF
15,.,TRBJ2-7,TRBV27,.,TGTGCCAGCACGCGTACAGGGCCCCTTGCGGACGAGCAGTACTTC,CASTRTGPLADEQYF
14,.,TRBJ2-5,TRBV18,TRBD1,TGTGCCAGCTCAAGGACAGGGCGGCAAGAGACCCAGTACTTC,CASSRTGRQETQYF
13,.,TRBJ1-5,TRBV9,.,TGTGCCAGCAGCGTCTCGGCCAATCAGCCCCAGCATTTT,CASSVSANQPQHF
14,.,TRBJ2-7,TRBV4-3,.,TGCGCCAGCAGCCAGGGCATCGTATCGGGAGAGCAGTACTTC,CASSQGIVSGEQYF
15,.,TRBJ1-5,TRBV18,.,TGTGCCAGCTCGCTCCAGGGCAGCAGCAATCAGCCCCAGCATTTT,CASSLQGSSNQPQHF
14,.,TRBJ2-4,TRBV27,.,TGTGCCAGCAGTTTAAGCAGGGATGGCGGAGTTCAGTACTTC,CASSLSRDGGVQYF
13,.,TRBJ2-7,TRBV29-1,TRBD2,TGCAGCGTTGATCTAGCGGGGACCTACGAGCAGTACTTC,CSVDLAGTYEQYF
15,.,TRBJ1-4,TRBV28,.,TGTGCCAGCACCTTGGGGGGCGGTGGTAATGAAAAACTGTTTTTT,CASTLGGGGNEKLFF
15,.,TRBJ2-3,TRBV4-2,.,TGTGCCAGCAGCCAGACCTTCTCTAGCACAGATACGCAGTATTTT,CASSQTFSSTDTQYF
18,.,TRBJ2-1,TRBV27,.,TGTGCCAGCAGTTCCCGCCAAACTCCGGGGTTCTCCTACAATGAGCAGTTCTTC,CASSSRQTPGFSYNEQFF
15,.,TRBJ2-5,TRBV30,.,TGTGCCTGGAGTGTACGTCGGGGGAACCAAGAGACCCAGTACTTC,CAWSVRRGNQETQYF
18,.,TRBJ1-5,TRBV11-3,TRBD1,TGTGCCAGCAGCTCAAGGATCTCGCTCGACAGGGGACATCAGCCCCAGCATTTT,CASSSRISLDRGHQPQHF
14,.,TRBJ1-4,TRBV27,.,TGTGCCAGCTCACGAGCCTGGACGGATGAAAAACTGTTTTTT,CASSRAWTDEKLFF
14,.,TRBJ2-7,TRBV28,.,TGTGCCAGCAGTTTGGGCGGCAGCCACTACGAGCAGTACTTC,CASSLGGSHYEQYF
16,.,TRBJ1-6,TRBV6-1,TRBD1,TGTGCCAGCAGTGGCTTACTCGGGACAGGGTATTCACCCCTCCACTTT,CASSGLLGTGYSPLHF
14,.,TRBJ2-1,TRBV14,.,TGTGCCAGCAGCCAAGAGTTAAACTACAATGAGCAGTTCTTC,CASSQELNYNEQFF
16,.,TRBJ1-2,TRBV7-9,TRBD1,TGTGCCAGCAGCGACCGGGACAGGGGGGCTAACTATGGCTACACCTTC,CASSDRDRGANYGYTF
19,once,TRBJ2-3,TRBV5-1,TRBD1,TGCGCCAGCAGTTTCGGGCGTGGGGCGACAGGGCTCAGCACAGATACGCAGTATTTT,CASSFGRGATGLSTDTQYF
15,.,TRBJ2-3,TRBV15,TRBD1,TGTGCCACCAGCCGGGGACAGGGCGGCACAGATACGCAGTATTTT,CATSRGQGGTDTQYF
11,.,TRBJ2-7,TRBV6-6,TRBD2,TGTGCCAGCGGGACTAGCGGGACAAGGCACTTC,CASGTSGTRHF
16,.,TRBJ2-1,TRBV19,TRBD2,TGTGCCAGTAGTCTTCCGGGACTAGCGTTCTACAATGAGCAGTTCTTC,CASSLPGLAFYNEQFF
14,.,TRBJ1-4,TRBV30,.,TGTGCCTGGAGGGGGTTTGCAACTAATGAAAAACTGTTTTTT,CAWRGFATNEKLFF
16,.,TRBJ2-5,TRBV5-6,.,TGTGCCAGCAGCTTGGGTTCGTCAGGGGTACACGAGACCCAGTACTTC,CASSLGSSGVHETQYF
12,.,TRBJ2-7,TRBV27,.,TGTGCCAGCAGGGGCGACTCCTACGAGCAGTACTTC,CASRGDSYEQYF
12,.,TRBJ2-7,TRBV29-1,.,TGCAGCGTTTCAAGCGGACCCTACGAGCAGTACTTC,CSVSSGPYEQYF
16,.,TRBJ2-3,TRBV4-3,TRBD2,TGCGCCAGCAGCCACCCACTAGCGGAGTCCACAGATACGCAGTATTTT,CASSHPLAESTDTQYF
10,.,TRBJ2-7,TRBV28,TRBD1,TGTGCCAGCGCAGGACAGGGAAGATACTTC,CASAGQGRYF
14,once,TRBJ2-3,TRBV19,.,TGTGCCAGTAGTATTGTGGGGAAGGGGGATACGCAGTATTTT,CASSIVGKGDTQYF
11,.,TRBJ2-7,TRBV2,.,TGTGCCAGCAGTGGGCCTTACGAGCAGTACTTC,CASSGPYEQYF
15,.,TRBJ2-7,TRBV7-2,.,TGTGCCAGCAGCTTAACCCCAGGTAGCTCCTACGAGCAGTACTTC,CASSLTPGSSYEQYF
14,.,TRBJ2-5,TRBV6-5,.,TGTGCCAGCAGCTCTACTAACCCAAAGGAGACCCAGTACTTC,CASSSTNPKETQYF
14,.,TRBJ2-2,TRBV25-1,.,TGTGCCAGCAGCATGCCGGGGTACACCGGGGAGCTGTTTTTT,CASSMPGYTGELFF